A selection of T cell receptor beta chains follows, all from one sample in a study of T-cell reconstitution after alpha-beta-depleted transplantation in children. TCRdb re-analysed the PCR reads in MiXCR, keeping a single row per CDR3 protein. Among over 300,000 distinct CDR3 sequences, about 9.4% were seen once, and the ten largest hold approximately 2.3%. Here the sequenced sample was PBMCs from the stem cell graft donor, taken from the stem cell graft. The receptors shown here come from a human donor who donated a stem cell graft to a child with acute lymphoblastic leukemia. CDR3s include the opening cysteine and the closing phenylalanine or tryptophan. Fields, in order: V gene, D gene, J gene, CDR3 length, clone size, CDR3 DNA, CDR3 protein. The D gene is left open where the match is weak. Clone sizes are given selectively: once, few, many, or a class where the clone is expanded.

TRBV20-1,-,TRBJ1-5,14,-,TGCAGTGCTACCCCAGGTCCCCACAATCAGCCCCAGCATTTT,CSATPGPHNQPQHF
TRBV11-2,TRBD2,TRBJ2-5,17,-,TGTGCCAGCAGCTTAAGACTCGCGGGAGGGCCCAGTGAGACCCAGTACTTC,CASSLRLAGGPSETQYF
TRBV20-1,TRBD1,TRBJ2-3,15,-,TGCAGTGCTATCCCGGGACAGGGGATCCCAGATACGCAGTATTTT,CSAIPGQGIPDTQYF
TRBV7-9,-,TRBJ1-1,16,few,TGTGCCAGCAGCGTCGAGCTTACAGGGCTGAACACTGAAGCTTTCTTT,CASSVELTGLNTEAFF
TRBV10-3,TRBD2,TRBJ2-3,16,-,TGTGCCATCAGCGATGCCGGGACTAGCGGTACAGATACGCAGTATTTT,CAISDAGTSGTDTQYF
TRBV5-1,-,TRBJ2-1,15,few,TGCGCCAGCAGCTTTAGGCCAGGGGTTGCTAATGAGCAGTTCTTC,CASSFRPGVANEQFF
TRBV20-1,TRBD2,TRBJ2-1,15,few,TGCAGTGCTAGTGGGACACTAGCGGGCTACAATGAGCAGTTCTTC,CSASGTLAGYNEQFF
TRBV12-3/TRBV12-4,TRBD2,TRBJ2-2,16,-,TGTGCCAGCAGTTTAGTAGCGGGAGGGTACACCGGGGAGCTGTTTTTT,CASSLVAGGYTGELFF
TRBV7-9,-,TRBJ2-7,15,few,TGTGCCAGCAGCTTAGCGGGGGTGGCGTACTACGAGCAGTACTTC,CASSLAGVAYYEQYF
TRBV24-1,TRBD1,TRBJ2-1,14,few,TGTGCCACCAGTGCGGGACAGGGGTACAATGAGCAGTTCTTC,CATSAGQGYNEQFF
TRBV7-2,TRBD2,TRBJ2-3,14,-,TGTGCCAGCAAAACCGGGACTAGCGCTGATACGCAGTATTTT,CASKTGTSADTQYF
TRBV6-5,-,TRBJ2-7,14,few,TGTGCCAGCAGTTACTCGAAGGGTCGGATCGAGCAGTACTTC,CASSYSKGRIEQYF
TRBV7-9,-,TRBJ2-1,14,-,TGTGCCAGCAGCTTAGGCCTGGGGCCTAATGAGCAGTTCTTC,CASSLGLGPNEQFF
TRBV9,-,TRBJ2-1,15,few,TGTGCCAGCAGCGTCCAGGGCCTGCCTTCCAATGAGCAGTTCTTC,CASSVQGLPSNEQFF
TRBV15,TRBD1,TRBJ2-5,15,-,TGTGCCACCAGCAGAGATCGGAGGACAGGGGGGACCCAGTACTTC,CATSRDRRTGGTQYF
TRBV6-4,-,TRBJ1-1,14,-,TGTGCCAGCAGTGAATTGGGTTGGGGCACTGAAGCTTTCTTT,CASSELGWGTEAFF
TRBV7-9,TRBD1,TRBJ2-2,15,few,TGTGCCAGCAGCACACAGGGGGAGAACACCGGGGAGCTGTTTTTT,CASSTQGENTGELFF
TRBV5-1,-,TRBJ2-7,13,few,TGCGCCAGCAGCTTTGCACCAGGGACCGAGCAGTACTTC,CASSFAPGTEQYF
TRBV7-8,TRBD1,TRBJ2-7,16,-,TGTGCCAGCAGCTTAGCCCCGACAGGGGGGTCCCACGAGCAGTACTTC,CASSLAPTGGSHEQYF
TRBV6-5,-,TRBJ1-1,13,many,TGTGCCAGCAGTTACTCGACCGCCACCCGAGCTTTCTTT,CASSYSTATRAFF
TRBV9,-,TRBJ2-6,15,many,TGTGCCAGCAGCGCCCGGATGAGGGGGGCCAACGTCCTGACTTTC,CASSARMRGANVLTF
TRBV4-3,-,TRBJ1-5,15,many,TGCGCCAGCAGCCCTTCCGACAGGTACAATCAGCCCCAGCATTTT,CASSPSDRYNQPQHF
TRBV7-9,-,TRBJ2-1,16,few,TGTGCCAGCAGCCCTCGGGACTCTTCTACCTACAATGAGCAGTTCTTC,CASSPRDSSTYNEQFF
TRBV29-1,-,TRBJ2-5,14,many,TGCAGCGTCCGATCGAGTAACAGGGTGGAGACCCAGTACTTC,CSVRSSNRVETQYF
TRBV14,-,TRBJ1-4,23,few,TGTGCCAGCAGCCAAAGATTGTCTTACCGTGGGGGGGCCGTAAGATCAACTAATGAAAAACTGTTTTTT,CASSQRLSYRGGAVRSTNEKLFF
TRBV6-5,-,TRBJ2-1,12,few,TGTGCCAGCAGTTTCTCCTACAATGAGCAGTTCTTC,CASSFSYNEQFF
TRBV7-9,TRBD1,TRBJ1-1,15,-,TGTGCCAGCAGCCATGAAGGGGGCGGCTACACTGAAGCTTTCTTT,CASSHEGGGYTEAFF
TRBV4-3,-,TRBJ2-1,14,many,TGCGCCAGCAGCCAAGTCCCAGGTTACAATGAGCAGTTCTTC,CASSQVPGYNEQFF
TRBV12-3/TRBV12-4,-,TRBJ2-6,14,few,TGTGCCAGCAAACAGAACTCTGGGGCCAACGTCCTGACTTTC,CASKQNSGANVLTF
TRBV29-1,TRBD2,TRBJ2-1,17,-,TGCAGCGTTGAGGTGGGGGTTCCCGGACTAGCTTACAATGAGCAGTTCTTC,CSVEVGVPGLAYNEQFF
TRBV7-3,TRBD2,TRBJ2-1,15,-,TGTGCCAGCAGCATAGGGACTAGCGTCTACAATGAGCAGTTCTTC,CASSIGTSVYNEQFF
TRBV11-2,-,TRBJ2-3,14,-,TGTGCCAGCAGCTTAGTCGACTCCGGGGATACGCAGTATTTT,CASSLVDSGDTQYF
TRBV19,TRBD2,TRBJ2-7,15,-,TGTGCCAGTATGGGTAGCGGGAGTCCGGGGAGCGAGCAGTACTTC,CASMGSGSPGSEQYF
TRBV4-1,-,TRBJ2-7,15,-,TGCGCCAGCAGCCAAGTTGCAGGGGCGGTGTACGAGCAGTACTTC,CASSQVAGAVYEQYF
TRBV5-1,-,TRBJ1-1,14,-,TGCGCCAGCAGCTTGGGACAGGCCGCCGTTGAAGCTTTCTTT,CASSLGQAAVEAFF
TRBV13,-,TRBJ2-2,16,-,TGTGCCAGCAGCTTCACCGACTCCCCGAACACCGGGGAGCTGTTTTTT,CASSFTDSPNTGELFF
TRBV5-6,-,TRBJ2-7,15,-,TGTGCCAGCAGCGGACGACGGAGGAGCTCCTACGAGCAGTACTTC,CASSGRRRSSYEQYF
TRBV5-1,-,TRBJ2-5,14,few,TGCGCCAGCAGCTTTTCAGGTTGGCAAGAGACCCAGTACTTC,CASSFSGWQETQYF
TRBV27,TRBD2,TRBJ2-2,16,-,TGTGCCAGCCTTGGACTAGCGGGGGGAAACACCGGGGAGCTGTTTTTT,CASLGLAGGNTGELFF
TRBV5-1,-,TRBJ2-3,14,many,TGCGCCAGCAGCTACGAGACTACCACAGATACGCAGTATTTT,CASSYETTTDTQYF
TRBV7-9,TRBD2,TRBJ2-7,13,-,TGTGCCAGCAGGGACGGGAGGGACTACGAGCAGTACTTC,CASRDGRDYEQYF
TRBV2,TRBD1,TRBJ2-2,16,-,TGTGCCAGCTCCTCCGGGACAGGAATTTTTACCGGGGAGCTGTTTTTT,CASSSGTGIFTGELFF
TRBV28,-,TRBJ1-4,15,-,TGTGCCAGCAGTTTACAGGGGACTTCTAATGAAAAACTGTTTTTT,CASSLQGTSNEKLFF
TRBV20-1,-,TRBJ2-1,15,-,TGCAGTGCTAGAGATGGAGGGGGCTTAGTCGATGAGCAGTTCTTC,CSARDGGGLVDEQFF
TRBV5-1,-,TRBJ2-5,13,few,TGCGCCAGCAGCTTCAGGGCCCAAGAGACCCAGTACTTC,CASSFRAQETQYF
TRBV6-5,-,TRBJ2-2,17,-,TGTGCCAGCAGTTACTCGCCGGGACGGATTACCACCGGGGAGCTGTTTTTT,CASSYSPGRITTGELFF
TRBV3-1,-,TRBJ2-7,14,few,TGTGCCAGCAGCCCTAGACTGGCAACCTACGAGCAGTACTTC,CASSPRLATYEQYF
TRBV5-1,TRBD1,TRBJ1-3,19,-,TGCGCCAGCAGCTTGGATCGTTTACAGGGGAAACACTCTGGAAACACCATATATTTT,CASSLDRLQGKHSGNTIYF
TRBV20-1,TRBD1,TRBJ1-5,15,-,TGCAGTGCTACCCCAGGGGGCGGGATCAATCAGCCCCAGCATTTT,CSATPGGGINQPQHF
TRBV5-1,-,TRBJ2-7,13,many,TGCGCCAGCAGCTTGGCCAGTACGTACGAGCAGTACTTC,CASSLASTYEQYF
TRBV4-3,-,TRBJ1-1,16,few,TGCGCCAGCAGCCCCGATCCAGGTTTTGTTGGCACTGAAGCTTTCTTT,CASSPDPGFVGTEAFF
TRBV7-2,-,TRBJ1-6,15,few,TGTGCCAGCAGCTTGGATTGGGGTTCTAATTCACCCCTCCACTTT,CASSLDWGSNSPLHF
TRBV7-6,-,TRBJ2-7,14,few,TGTGCCAGCAGCCCCATGGACAGCTCCTACGAGCAGTACTTC,CASSPMDSSYEQYF
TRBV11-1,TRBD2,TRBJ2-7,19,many,TGTGCCAGCAGCTCGCCAAAGGGACTAGCGGGAGGGCACTCCTACGAGCAGTACTTC,CASSSPKGLAGGHSYEQYF